The clone carrying this T cell receptor (beta chain) appeared a few times. Its antigen is undetermined. This sample is drawn from a study of T cell repertoires in cytomegalovirus infection. Whole-study findings and limits: CMV-specific TCR beta clonotypes restricted by HLA-C were the ones dominating the ex vivo response.

Germline V gene data show CDR1 as MNHNS and CDR2 as SASEGT. The CDR3 sequence is 15 residues long. The V gene end was trimmed by 1 base and the J gene end by 5 bases; junction bases not matched to a gene: 3. TCRdb re-analysed the reads in MiXCR, keeping a single row per CDR3 protein. The sample includes 200,000 or so distinct CDR3 sequences, about 38% of them seen just once. This sequence originates from a human donor in good health (CMV status not recorded). Some clones in this sample may be carry-over from other donors' samples. This sequence joins TRBV6-1 and TRBJ2-7, with TRBD2 matching over 12 bases. This specimen was CD8+ T cells from cultured PBMCs, taken from culture after CMV antigen stimulation. CDR3 region: CASSEVTSGSHEQYF. The CDR3 coding sequence is TGTGCCAGCAGTGAAGTGACTAGCGGGAGCCACGAGCAGTACTTC.